This T cell receptor (beta chain) originates from a study of shared clonotypes between healthy human individuals. Study-level results: Clonotype sharing across a few donors was observed for 4% to 5.5% of naive CD4 clonotypes.

In the naive CD8 group, cells lacked CD45RO and were positively selected for CCR7, so terminally differentiated effector memory CD45RA+ cells were left out. Sorted-subset replicate PCRs used roughly 220 ng DNA, approximately 27,000 T cell genomes. The table came from immunoSEQ multiplex PCR; TCRdb's copy has only in-frame clones and leaves some out. The sample contains under 2,000,000 clones, about 95% of which appear only once. The CDR3 length is 15 residues. CDR1 is LNHDA, CDR2 SQIVND, per germline (reference sequence). The V and J ends lost 5 bases and 0 bases respectively, with 13 bases between them. A remark on this clone: Its antigen is not known.

The chain carries TRBV19 and TRBJ1-1; perhaps TRBD1 as D (5 bases). Specimen: naive CD8+ T cells sorted from blood. The sequence was obtained from a man aged 18 to 35 in good health. CDR3 residues: CASSFETALNTEAFF. The CDR3 nucleotides read TGTGCCAGTAGTTTCGAGACAGCCTTGAACACTGAAGCTTTCTTT.